The sequence of this T cell receptor (beta chain) was determined in a study of radiotherapy plus CTLA-4 blockade in lung cancer (dated by TCRdb to between 2017 and 2018). Background on the whole study: Objective responses occurred in more than 15% of enrolled patients, and over 30% achieved disease control. Here is what the overall study found, with its caveats: The strongest predictors of response, as reported, were early dynamic changes in blood T cell clones along with a rise in serum interferon-beta after radiation. After treatment with radiotherapy and ipilimumab, TCR clones that originated in tumors expanded in peripheral blood.

V is shortened by 1 base, J by 6 bases, and the region joining them spans 11 bases. CDR1 and CDR2, looked up from the germline V gene, are SGHTS and YDEGEE. The CDR3 starts with the cysteine, ends with the phenylalanine, and has 13 residues. The kept DNA is CDR3 alone, 39 bases in frame from the first base. Library preparation was by the immunoSEQ multiplex PCR assay. Here the immuneACCESS table is served through TCRdb, limited to in-frame sequences with V and J called. Missing clones are a known gap in these copies; in checked studies unresolved V genes cover under half, and the rest lacks a known reason. Recorded for this sample are about 98,000 clones; roughly 88% of them occurred a single time. Approximately 5% of the sample lies in the top ten. Worth noting for this clone: Its cognate antigen has yet to be identified. Qualities for individual bases were not recorded, and no much larger clone is one base off.

The study tested focal radiation therapy combined with CTLA-4 blockade (ipilimumab) in patients with chemo-refractory metastatic non-small-cell lung cancer. The rearrangement combines TRBV5-8 with TRBJ2-7; the D gene is not confidently resolved. This clonotype was obtained from a human donor with non-small cell lung cancer that progressed on radiotherapy plus ipilimumab. The sequenced sample was peripheral blood, obtained from a patient treated with radiotherapy plus ipilimumab. The bases are TGTGCCAGCAGCTTGTTGATAGCTTCCGAGCAGTACTTC. Translated, this gives CASSLLIASEQYF.